Given below is one T cell receptor (beta chain) in context. The antigen is unknown. CDR3 length: 14 amino acids. Trimming cost V 1 base and J 3 bases, with 7 bases left between them. The germline V gene has CDR1 SGHAT and CDR2 FQNNGV. The data originate from a study of T cell responses to AZD1222 COVID-19 vaccine. The overall study: Second-dose timings of about 4 or about 12 weeks were pooled.

Sequencing was performed with immunoSEQ multiplex PCR; in TCRdb, only in-frame clones are kept and a portion is missing. The sample comprises tens of thousands of clones, around 88% of which are singletons, and roughly a fifth rests with the top ten. Study conclusions and caveats: Reportedly, close to half of spike-specific TCRs are directed against unmutated variant regions. Of the AZD1222 recipients, only five or six were seropositive at baseline. Possibly, clonal diversity was underestimated; donors were largely white British and included more females.

This chain connects TRBV11-2 to TRBJ1-5; no clear D. The source is an adult in good health. The sequencing used peripheral blood, collected on day 0 of AZD1222 vaccination. CDR3: CASSLGHNNQPQHF. The CDR3 DNA reads TGTGCCAGCAGCTTAGGACACAACAATCAGCCCCAGCATTTT.